The 19 T cell receptor beta chains below come from one sample, sequenced in a study of cytomegalovirus exposure and HLA in healthy donors. The PCR ran on 60 Vbeta and 13 Jbeta primers. Libraries were prepared by immunoSEQ multiplex PCR; TCRdb keeps only in-frame clonotypes and omits some of them. The top ten clones hold approximately 20% of a sample with 80,000 or so clones, 65% to 75% of them seen once. The sequenced sample consisted of PBMCs. The receptors were sampled from a man aged 25-45 years in good health and CMV-seropositive.

J is TRBJ2-3 and V is TRBV30, with no clear D. CDR3 length equals 13 residues. V was pared by 1 base and J by 3 bases, with 8 bases between. Germline CDR1 GTSNPN, CDR2 SVGIG (reference sequence). CDR3 amino acids: CAWSDSFTDTQYF. Written as DNA, the CDR3 is TGTGCCTGGAGTGATAGTTTTACAGATACGCAGTATTTT.

The chain uses TRBV5-6 and TRBJ1-2; 7 bases map to TRBD1. The V segment lost 3 bases and the J segment 3 bases; nucleotides outside the gene matches: 11. From germline, CDR1 is SGHDT and CDR2 YYEEEE. The length of the CDR3 is 16 residues. The CDR3 nucleotides are TGTGCCAGCAGCTCCACCCTCTCAGGGGGTTACTATGGCTACACCTTC. Encoded protein: CASSSTLSGGYYGYTF. Drawing the rest from reference TRBV5-6 and TRBJ1-2, the complete variable domain is DAGVTQSPTHLIKTRGQQVTLRCSPKSGHDTVSWYQQALGQGPQFIFQYYEEEERQRGNFPDRFSGHQFPNYSSELNVNALLLGDSALYLCASSSTLSGGYYGYTFGSGTRLTVV.

V gene TRBV12-5 combines with J gene TRBJ2-7; TRBD2 matches at 9 bases. V dropped 6 bases and J dropped 3; count of bases not matched to a gene: 12. The germline gives CDR1 LGHNT, CDR2 FRNRAP. The CDR3 is made up of 16 amino acids. The CDR3 spells CASGFLIAGELYEQYF. As DNA, the CDR3 is TGTGCTAGTGGCTTCCTCATAGCGGGGGAGCTCTACGAGCAGTACTTC.

The V gene is TRBV29-1, the J gene TRBJ2-3, with 11 bases lining up with TRBD2. Germline loops: CDR1 SQVTM, CDR2 ANQGSEA. The CDR3 runs 16 residues. After removal of 6 bases from V and 6 bases from J, the junction contained 14 bases not matched to a gene. The CDR3 DNA is TGCAGCGTCCTTGGGGCCCTAGCGGGGGGCCAGGATACGCAGTATTTT. This sequence encodes CSVLGALAGGQDTQYF.

The chain has TRBV7-9 and TRBJ2-6, with D possibly being TRBD1 (6 bases). The CDR3 sequence is 18 residues long. Germline V gene lookup returns CDR1 SEHNR and CDR2 FQNEAQ (reference sequence). V was cut by 4 bases and J by 1 base, with 17 bases left in between. CDR3 sequence (DNA): TGTGCCAGCAGCTCGACCGGGACACGTATTTCTGGGGCCAACGTCCTGACTTTC. This sequence encodes CASSSTGTRISGANVLTF.

This clone has only one observation. The chain recombines TRBV5-1 with TRBJ2-7; 11 bases are a match to TRBD1. Germline CDR1 SGHRS, CDR2 YFSETQ. Germline trimming cut 4 bases from V and 4 bases from J; bases unmatched to any gene: 4. The CDR3 extends over 14 amino acids. CDR3 in amino acids: CASSPGTGGYEQYF. Written as DNA, the CDR3 is TGCGCCAGCAGCCCCGGGACAGGGGGTTACGAGCAGTACTTC.

CDR3 sequence (DNA): TGTGCCAGCAGCTACGGGGGTGGGGGGAGTGGGGGGGAGCAGTTCTTC. Amino acids: CASSYGGGGSGGEQFF. The rearrangement links TRBV7-9 to TRBJ2-1; tentatively, D is TRBD2 (6 bases). V was clipped by 4 bases and J by 10 bases, with 23 bases between them. Germline V gene sequence: CDR1 SEHNR, CDR2 FQNEAQ (reference sequence). The CDR3 length is 16 residues.

The chain is built from TRBV4-2 and TRBJ2-7; 9 nucleotides agree with TRBD2. The CDR3 length is 17 residues. The V and J ends lost 0 bases and 3 bases, in that order; junction bases with no gene match: 9. CDR1 is LGHNA, CDR2 YNFKEQ, per germline. Here the CDR3 reads CASSQDMEREDLYEQYF. The DNA of the CDR3 is TGTGCCAGCAGCCAAGACATGGAGCGGGAGGACCTCTACGAGCAGTACTTC.

V gene TRBV15 combines with J gene TRBJ1-5, with D possibly matching TRBD1 (6 bases). Trimming left V 5 bases short and J 5 bases short, with 10 bases between. This CDR3 contains 13 residues. Germline CDR1 LNHNV, CDR2 YYDKDF (reference sequence). The CDR3 loop is CATSGGGYQPQHF. In DNA form, the CDR3 reads TGTGCCACCAGCGGGGGGGGCTATCAGCCCCAGCATTTT.

The rearrangement links TRBV7-9 to TRBJ2-1; no firm D call. Germline V lookup: CDR1 SEHNR, CDR2 FQNEAQ (reference sequence). The CDR3 has 14 amino acids. Trimming removed 11 bases at V and 0 bases at J, with 14 bases between. The CDR3 reads CALKNDISYNEQFF. The CDR3 DNA reads as TGTGCCCTCAAGAATGACATCTCCTACAATGAGCAGTTCTTC.

This clone was counted between two and nine times. V and J are TRBV6-6 and TRBJ2-5; D unresolved. CDR3 length: 14 amino acids. The V gene lost 2 bases and the J gene lost 1 base, with 8 bases spanning the gap. Germline lookup yields CDR1 MNHNY and CDR2 SVGAGI (reference sequence). The CDR3 sequence is CASSYSQAQETQYF. Here the CDR3 DNA reads TGTGCCAGCAGTTACAGTCAGGCCCAAGAGACCCAGTACTTC.

This clone was observed at least ten times. The rearrangement uses TRBV2 and TRBJ2-3; 8 positions agree with TRBD1. Germline loops: CDR1 SNHLY, CDR2 FYNNEI. This CDR3 is built from 14 residues. Losses at the gene ends were 4 bases for V and 4 bases for J; bases not matched to a gene: 4. The CDR3 region has the DNA TGTGCCAGCAGTGCAGACAGGGGTGCAGATACGCAGTATTTT. Residues: CASSADRGADTQYF.

The chain employs TRBV4-3 and TRBJ2-3; TRBD2 agrees at 8 bases. CDR1 LGHNA and CDR2 YSLEER come from the germline V gene. The CDR3 contains 16 residues. V trimming: 4 bases; J trimming: 1 base; junction bases outside the gene matches: 7. CDR3 nucleotides: TGCGCCAGCAGCCGAGGAGCGGGAGAAGGCACAGATACGCAGTATTTT. Translating gives CASSRGAGEGTDTQYF.

The genes are TRBV14 and TRBJ1-3, with TRBD1 matching over 7 bases. Trimming cost V 1 base and J 3 bases; bases outside gene matches: 3. The V gene's germline CDR1 is SGHDN and CDR2 FVKESK. The CDR3 has 15 residues. Written as DNA, the CDR3 is TGTGCCAGCAGCCAAGCCGGGACAGATGGAAACACCATATATTTT. This gives the protein CASSQAGTDGNTIYF.

This chain connects TRBV2 to TRBJ2-3; possible D gene TRBD1, 6 bases. The V end lost 8 bases, the J end lost 2 bases, and 8 bases lay between the germline ends. Germline assignment: CDR1 SNHLY and CDR2 FYNNEI. This CDR3 is built from 12 residues. The CDR3 sequence is CASGQTTDTQYF. DNA of the CDR3: TGTGCCAGCGGACAGACCACAGATACGCAGTATTTT.

The V gene is TRBV5-1, the J gene TRBJ2-7; 8 nucleotides match TRBD2. CDR1 is SGHRS and CDR2 is YFSETQ in the germline V gene. This CDR3 comprises 15 residues. With V trimmed by 0 bases and J by 3 bases, 5 bases remained unmatched. CDR3 sequence reads: CASSLGGLADYEQYF. In DNA form, the CDR3 reads TGCGCCAGCAGCTTGGGAGGACTAGCTGACTACGAGCAGTACTTC.

Worth noting for this clone: The germline gene is not matched at one end of the junction; a read error may be the cause. This chain connects TRBV27 to TRBJ1-5; D is possibly TRBD1 (6 bases). Germline V CDR1 and CDR2: MNHEY, SMNVEV (reference sequence). The CDR3 loop spans 14 amino acids. In DNA form, the CDR3 reads TGTGCCAGCAGTTTGGACAGAAATAATCAGCCCCAGAATTTT. Translated, it gives CASSLDRNNQPQNF.

This rearrangement joins TRBV28 to TRBJ1-1, with unresolved D. V lost 3 bases and J 9 bases, leaving 8 bases between the germline ends. This CDR3 has 11 amino acids. Looked up from germline, CDR1 is MDHEN and CDR2 is SYDVKM. Here the CDR3 reads CASSFNIKAFF. In DNA form, the CDR3 reads TGTGCCAGCAGTTTCAACATTAAAGCTTTCTTT.

The chain carries TRBV19 and TRBJ1-4, with 8 bases matching TRBD1. Germline V gene sequence: CDR1 LNHDA, CDR2 SQIVND (reference sequence). The CDR3 totals 11 residues. The junction had 3 bases not matched to a gene; V was cut back by 10 bases and J by 8 bases. The CDR3 is CATRQGEKLFF. CDR3 in DNA: TGTGCCACCAGACAGGGGGAAAAACTGTTTTTT.